The 5 T cell receptor beta chains given below trace back to one sample, sequenced in a study of T cells in Graves' hyperthyroidism and ophthalmopathy. Amplification of TCR beta CDR3 regions used RNA as the template. HTBI primers were employed in a first-round RT-PCR of the TCR CDR3. TCRdb fed the multiplex PCR reads into MiXCR, producing one record per CDR3 protein. Among about 530,000 distinct CDR3 sequences listed, roughly 15% were seen once. Sequencing was done on a sample of blood. These TCRs come from a woman under 30 with Graves' ophthalmopathy.

This sequence joins TRBV29-1 and TRBJ2-3, with D tentatively TRBD1 (5 bases). In germline, CDR1 is SQVTM, CDR2 ANQGSEA. V lost 0 bases and J lost 2, with 15 bases in between. The CDR3 has 16 residues. In DNA, the CDR3 is TGCAGCGTTGAAGACCCAGGGCAAGGATACACAGATACGCAGTATTTT. It specifies CSVEDPGQGYTDTQYF.

There are many counts of this clonotype. The V gene is TRBV7-8, the J gene TRBJ1-2; possibly TRBD1 for D (5 bases). The V and J ends lost 6 bases and 8 bases respectively, with 16 bases between them. This CDR3 comprises 13 residues. Germline assignment: CDR1 SGHVS and CDR2 FQNEAQ. This chain's CDR3 is CASRGRELRGYTF. CDR3 DNA: TGTGCCAGCAGGGGACGGGAACTTCGGGGCTACACCTTC.

Ten or more counts support this clonotype. The rearrangement joins TRBV27 to TRBJ1-2, with TRBD1 matching 8 bases. The CDR3 runs to 15 residues. V was clipped by 5 bases and J by 7 bases; unmatched bases: 12. Germline V gene data show CDR1 as MNHEY and CDR2 as SMNVEV (reference sequence). Here the CDR3 reads CASSTDRVGLSGYTF. The CDR3 DNA reads as TGTGCCAGCAGTACGGACAGGGTTGGTCTGAGTGGCTACACCTTC.

At least ten counts were recorded for this clonotype. This chain connects TRBV7-9 to TRBJ2-5; TRBD2 agrees at 7 bases. The junction had 6 bases not matched to a gene; V was cut back by 1 base and J by 7 bases. Looked up from germline, CDR1 is SEHNR and CDR2 is FQNEAQ (reference sequence). The CDR3 is made up of 14 amino acids. CDR3 nucleotide sequence: TGTGCCAGCAGCTTAGGCGCAGGGAGGGGGACCCAGTACTTC. This gives the protein CASSLGAGRGTQYF. Variable domain in full (rest from reference TRBV7-9 and TRBJ2-5): DTGVSQNPRHKITKRGQNVTFRCDPISEHNRLYWYRQTLGQGPEFLTYFQNEAQLEKSRLLSDRFSAERPKGSFSTLEIQRTEQGDSAMYLCASSLGAGRGTQYFGPGTRLLVL.

This clonotype was counted between two and nine times. The V gene is TRBV5-1, the J gene TRBJ2-5; D may be TRBD1 (6 bases). The V gene lost 0 bases and the J gene lost 5 bases, with 14 bases spanning the gap. The CDR3 loop spans 15 amino acids. The V gene's germline CDR1 is SGHRS and CDR2 YFSETQ. DNA for the CDR3: TGCGCCAGCAGCTTGGAGCCAGGGGTGGGGGAGACCCAGTACTTC. This translates into CASSLEPGVGETQYF.